This T cell receptor beta chain stems from a study of T cells in Graves' hyperthyroidism and ophthalmopathy. Regarding this clonotype: This clone may be a read error of a much larger clone one base away.

Using RNA transcripts as the source, TCR beta CDR3 regions were amplified. The study used the HTBI primer set for a first-round RT-PCR of the TCR CDR3. From the multiplex PCR reads, TCRdb called clonotypes with MiXCR, one entry per CDR3 protein. The sample carries approximately 620,000 distinct CDR3 sequences, more than 15% recorded once. Trimming shortened V by 3 bases and J by 4 bases, and 15 bases separated the two germline ends. The length of the CDR3 is 15 residues. Germline V CDR1 and CDR2: SGDLS, YYNGEE. Source material: blood. The chain has TRBV9 and TRBJ2-3, with D possibly being TRBD1 or TRBD2 (7 bases each). The TCR sequence derives from a middle-aged woman with Graves' ophthalmopathy. The CDR3 DNA reads TGTGCCAGCAGCGGGACAGGTACTAGCGCAGATACGCAGTATTTT. It codes for CASSGTGTSADTQYF. The complete variable domain, with remaining parts taken from reference TRBV9 and TRBJ2-3, reads DSGVTQTPKHLITATGQRVTLRCSPRSGDLSVYWYQQSLDQGLQFLIQYYNGEERAKGNILERFSAQQFPDLHSELNLSSLELGDSALYFCASSGTGTSADTQYFGPGTRLTVL.